This TCR beta chain emerged from a study of blood T cell repertoires in COVID-19. The table came from immunoSEQ multiplex PCR; TCRdb's copy has only in-frame clones and leaves some out. The sample includes approximately 150,000 clones, roughly 85% of them seen just once. Germline-derived CDR1 and CDR2 are SGHKS and YYEKEE (reference sequence). V gave up 0 bases and J gave up 12 bases; unmatched junction bases: 15. The length of the CDR3 is 17 residues. The sample consisted of peripheral blood. The TCR originated in a human donor with acute or convalescent COVID-19. The donor label of this sample is uncertain. V and J are TRBV5-5 and TRBJ2-1; 10 nucleotides align to TRBD2. The CDR3 DNA follows: TGTGCCAGCAGCTTGGAGTTCCGGGCTAGCGGGAGTTTTAGGCAGTTCTTC. This gives the protein CASSLEFRASGSFRQFF. Based on the CDR3 plus reference TRBV5-5 and TRBJ2-1, the full variable domain is DAGVTQSPTHLIKTRGQQVTLRCSPISGHKSVSWYQQVLGQGPQFIFQYYEKEERGRGNFPDRFSARQFPNYSSELNVNALLLGDSALYLCASSLEFRASGSFRQFFGPGTRLTVL.